These 28 T cell receptor beta chains came from one sample sequenced in a study of T cells in Graves' hyperthyroidism and ophthalmopathy. Amplification targeted TCR beta CDR3 regions from RNA transcripts. TCR CDR3 underwent first-round RT-PCR with the HTBI primer set. TCRdb itself ran the multiplex PCR reads through MiXCR, one entry per CDR3 protein. Of about 130,000 distinct CDR3 sequences in the sample, approximately 24% were seen once. Sequencing was done on a sample of blood. These receptors originate from a woman aged 50 to 60 with Graves' hyperthyroidism that later progressed to Graves' ophthalmopathy.

This clonotype was observed at least ten times. The J gene is TRBJ2-7, the V gene TRBV20-1; TRBD1 is a possible D gene (6 bases). Germline values: CDR1 DFQATT, CDR2 SNEGSKA (reference sequence). V was shortened by 6 bases and J by 6 bases, with 24 bases between the two germline ends. The CDR3 is 15 residues long. This CDR3 reads CSAPRLGTPGREQYF. The CDR3 DNA is TGCAGTGCCCCTAGGCTGGGGACACCTGGTCGCGAGCAGTACTTC.

The sample holds many counts of this clonotype. The J gene is TRBJ2-3, the V gene TRBV2; D is tentatively TRBD1 or TRBD2 (5 bases each). The germline V gene encodes CDR1 SNHLY and CDR2 FYNNEI. CDR3 length: 14 amino acids. V dropped 3 bases and J dropped 1 base, with 8 bases sitting between them. The DNA of the CDR3 is TGTGCCAGCAGTGAGAGGGGACGCACAGATACGCAGTATTTT. It specifies CASSERGRTDTQYF.

This clonotype was observed many times. The CDR3 spells CASSPYGLVPEQFF. CDR3 sequence (DNA): TGTGCCAGCAGCCCATACGGACTAGTCCCCGAGCAGTTCTTC. The chain recombines TRBV11-2 with TRBJ2-1, with TRBD2 identical over 7 bases. The CDR3 extends over 14 amino acids. The V gene's germline CDR1 is SGHAT and CDR2 FQNNGV. The trim removed 5 bases at V and 10 bases at J, leaving 11 bases unmatched.

In regard to this clonotype: This may arise from a read error, as a much more abundant clone is one base away. The V and J genes are TRBV24-1 and TRBJ2-1; 7 bases agree with TRBD1. V lost 7 bases to trimming and J lost 10 bases; unmatched junction nucleotides: 6. Per the germline V gene, CDR1 is KGHDR and CDR2 is SFDVKD. CDR3 size: 12 residues. CDR3 sequence: CATSDRVEEQFF. CDR3 bases: TGTGCCACCAGCGACAGGGTGGAGGAGCAGTTCTTC.

This clonotype was picked up many times. The rearrangement links TRBV4-1 to TRBJ1-2, with 7 nucleotides matching TRBD1. The CDR3 covers 16 residues. Unmatched junction bases numbered 9, after V lost 1 base and J lost 4 bases. Germline CDR1 reads MGHRA; CDR2 reads YSYEKL. The CDR3 loop reads CASSQGVGTALYGYTF. Here the CDR3 DNA reads TGCGCCAGCAGCCAAGGGGTCGGGACAGCCCTCTATGGCTACACCTTC.

The sample holds many counts of this clonotype. The chain recombines TRBV12-3 or TRBV12-4 with TRBJ2-3; D is perhaps TRBD1 (6 bases). The CDR3 is 13 amino acids. V was trimmed by 7 bases and J by 3 bases, leaving 11 bases between them. This chain's CDR3 is CASTDRITDTQYF. The CDR3 DNA follows: TGTGCCAGCACGGACAGAATTACAGATACGCAGTATTTT.

V gene TRBV6-1 combines with J gene TRBJ2-5, with 8 positions matching TRBD1. CDR1 MNHNS and CDR2 SASEGT come from the germline V gene. V shed 5 bases and J 7 bases; nucleotides not matched to a gene: 9. The CDR3 runs to 14 residues. The CDR3 here is CASSPGTGSLTQYF. DNA of the CDR3: TGTGCCAGCAGTCCCGGGACAGGTTCTTTGACCCAGTACTTC.

The table lists this clonotype with many counts. V gene TRBV12-3 or TRBV12-4 combines with J gene TRBJ1-1; D perhaps matches TRBD1 (6 bases). There are 15 residues in the CDR3. Trimming shortened V by 5 bases and J by 0 bases, and 13 bases separated the two germline ends. The CDR3 loop is CASSRLSGVNTEAFF. Written as DNA, the CDR3 is TGTGCCAGCAGTCGACTTTCAGGGGTGAACACTGAAGCTTTCTTT.

There are many counts of this clonotype. The chain employs TRBV18 and TRBJ2-5, with TRBD1 identical over 8 bases. The germline gives CDR1 KGHSH, CDR2 LQKENI. With 4 bases clipped from V and 4 bases from J, the junction kept 2 bases outside the gene matches. This CDR3 contains 13 residues. The CDR3 DNA sequence: TGTGCCAGCTCACGAGGACAGGGAGAGACCCAGTACTTC. Translating it yields CASSRGQGETQYF.

As for this clonotype: This may be a read error, as it is one base from a much larger clone. The V call is TRBV6-5, the J call TRBJ2-1; D might be TRBD1 (5 bases). The CDR3 runs 15 residues. Trimming stripped 5 bases from V and 4 bases from J, with 15 bases between. The V gene's germline CDR1 is MNHEY and CDR2 SVGAGI. The CDR3 sequence: CASSPGRAGYNEQFF. The DNA of the CDR3 is TGTGCCAGCAGTCCGGGCCGGGCAGGGTACAATGAGCAGTTCTTC.

This clonotype was detected only once. The rearrangement joins TRBV28 to TRBJ1-1; 8 bases align to TRBD1. J lost 3 bases, V lost 6 bases, and 12 bases had no gene match. This CDR3 spans 16 amino acids. Germline V gene data show CDR1 as MDHEN and CDR2 as SYDVKM. The CDR3 here is CASSHLGQGEYTEAFF. The CDR3 DNA reads TGTGCCAGCAGCCACCTCGGACAGGGAGAATACACTGAAGCTTTCTTT.

This clonotype was seen at least ten times. The chain uses TRBV30 and TRBJ1-6; TRBD1 aligns across 8 bases. Trimming removed 3 bases from V and 5 bases from J; junction bases left unmatched: 3. CDR1 and CDR2 (germline): GTSNPN, SVGIG (reference sequence). The CDR3 is 14 amino acids. CDR3 region: CAWSADRDNSPLHF. In DNA, the CDR3 is TGTGCCTGGAGCGCGGACAGGGATAATTCACCCCTCCACTTT.

This clonotype was picked up many times. The CDR3 sequence: CASSLIRGFSSYEQYF. The CDR3 coding sequence is TGTGCCAGCAGCTTAATCCGGGGGTTTAGCTCCTACGAGCAGTACTTC. The rearrangement uses TRBV11-1 and TRBJ2-7; D perhaps matches TRBD2 (6 bases). The germline V gene encodes CDR1 SGHAT and CDR2 FQDESV (reference sequence). V was shortened by 2 bases and J by 0 bases, with 14 bases between the two germline ends. The CDR3 consists of 16 residues.

This clonotype came up many times. The chain employs TRBV5-1 and TRBJ2-2; TRBD2 is a possible D gene (6 bases). CDR1 is SGHRS, CDR2 YFSETQ, per germline. The CDR3 length is 16 residues. V dropped 0 bases and J dropped 1 base, with 10 bases sitting between them. The CDR3 sequence is CASSLAASVNTGELFF. CDR3 DNA: TGCGCCAGCAGCTTGGCGGCTAGCGTGAACACCGGGGAGCTGTTTTTT.

The chain combines TRBV19 with TRBJ2-2; D may match TRBD1 or TRBD2 (5 bases each). V lost 8 bases to trimming and J lost 13 bases, with 23 bases between them. The CDR3 totals 14 residues. From germline, CDR1 is LNHDA and CDR2 SQIVND (reference sequence). The CDR3 nucleotides read TGTGCCAGTTCTGAGGGACCAAACACGCGCGGGCTGTTTTTT. Amino acids: CASSEGPNTRGLFF.

In this sample, this clonotype turned up many times. The chain joins TRBV6-1 to TRBJ2-1; possibly TRBD1 for D (6 bases). CDR3 length equals 17 residues. Between the trimmed V and J ends, which lost 6 bases and 3 bases, there was a span of 21 bases. Germline-derived CDR1 and CDR2 are MNHNS and SASEGT. CDR3 in amino acids: CASSSDSRGFNYNEQFF. DNA of the CDR3: TGTGCCAGCAGCTCGGACAGTAGAGGTTTTAACTACAATGAGCAGTTCTTC.

The V call is TRBV6-1, the J call TRBJ2-5; D ambiguous. V dropped 1 base and J dropped 5 bases, with 20 bases sitting between them. This CDR3 contains 17 residues. Germline loops: CDR1 MNHNS, CDR2 SASEGT. CDR3 DNA: TGTGCCAGCAGTGAAGAAATAAGGGCCTACACCGGTGAGACCCAGTACTTC. Its protein is CASSEEIRAYTGETQYF.

This clonotype was observed many times. The chain is built from TRBV6-2 or TRBV6-3 and TRBJ2-1, with D possibly matching TRBD2 (5 bases). From germline, CDR1 is MNHEY and CDR2 SVGEGT. V lost 2 bases to trimming and J lost 9 bases, with 8 bases between them. CDR3 length equals 12 residues. In DNA, the CDR3 is TGTGCCAGCAGTTACGGGAGCGGTGAGCAGTTCTTC. It encodes CASSYGSGEQFF.

In its sample, this clonotype was seen many times. The rearrangement uses TRBV20-1 and TRBJ2-1; D might be TRBD1 or TRBD2, each matching 5 bases. Germline V CDR1 and CDR2: DFQATT, SNEGSKA (reference sequence). The CDR3 has 15 residues. Trimming removed 1 base from V and 4 bases from J, with 14 bases in between. Here the CDR3 DNA reads TGCAGTGCTAGAGTAGGGATGGGGGTTTACAATGAGCAGTTCTTC. Protein: CSARVGMGVYNEQFF.

This clonotype was observed at least ten times. The chain joins TRBV10-3 to TRBJ2-7, with D possibly being TRBD1 (6 bases). CDR3 length: 14 residues. The germline V gene has CDR1 ENHRY and CDR2 SYGVKD. V shed 0 bases and J shed 5 bases, with 11 bases lying between them. CDR3 nucleotides: TGTGCCATCAGTGAGTCACAGGGTAGGCACGAGCAGTACTTC. This sequence encodes CAISESQGRHEQYF.

At least ten counts were recorded for this clonotype. The chain recombines TRBV3-1 with TRBJ2-1, with D possibly being TRBD1 (5 bases). CDR3 size: 15 residues. The V gene's germline CDR1 is LGHDT and CDR2 YNNKEL (reference sequence). V was pared by 2 bases and J by 9 bases, with 17 bases between. CDR3 nucleotide sequence: TGTGCCAGCAGCCAAATGAGTAGTGGGGCAGGTGAGCAGTTCTTC. It encodes CASSQMSSGAGEQFF.

This clonotype was observed a handful of times. An end of the junction differs from the germline gene, which may be a read error. The chain uses TRBV7-9 and TRBJ2-3, with a tentative D call TRBD2 (6 bases). CDR1 is SEHNR, CDR2 FQNEAQ, per germline (reference sequence). This CDR3 comprises 16 residues. CDR3 nucleotide sequence: TGTGCCAGCAGCGTAGCCGGGACTCTGAACACAGATACGCAGTATTTT. Encoded protein: CASSVAGTLNTDTQYF.

The gene calls are TRBV20-1 and TRBJ2-1, with D perhaps TRBD1 or TRBD2 (5 bases each). V was trimmed by 1 base and J by 10 bases, leaving 8 bases between them. The CDR3 is 11 amino acids. The V gene's germline CDR1 is DFQATT and CDR2 SNEGSKA (reference sequence). This chain's CDR3 is CSARVGTEQFF. The CDR3 nucleotides read TGCAGTGCTAGAGTAGGGACCGAGCAGTTCTTC.

V usage is TRBV5-6 and J usage is TRBJ2-7, with 9 bases lining up with TRBD1. The CDR3 consists of 16 residues. CDR1 is SGHDT, CDR2 YYEEEE, per germline. V lost 3 bases, J lost 7 bases, and 14 bases stayed unmatched. The CDR3 sequence is CASSSTAGTGSWEQYF. The CDR3 nucleotides are TGTGCCAGCAGCTCCACTGCCGGGACAGGGTCGTGGGAGCAGTACTTC. The full variable domain, completed using reference TRBV5-6 and TRBJ2-7, is DAGVTQSPTHLIKTRGQQVTLRCSPKSGHDTVSWYQQALGQGPQFIFQYYEEEERQRGNFPDRFSGHQFPNYSSELNVNALLLGDSALYLCASSSTAGTGSWEQYFGPGTRLTVT.

Of note for this clonotype: The CDR3 end shows no conserved phenylalanine or tryptophan, and so a read error is likely. This chain connects TRBV20-1 to TRBJ1-5; 8 bases are shared with TRBD1. This CDR3 has 13 amino acids. Per germline, CDR1 DFQATT and CDR2 SNEGSKA (reference sequence). The J segment lost 6 bases and the V segment lost 3 bases, leaving 4 bases of the junction unmatched. The CDR3 coding sequence is TGCAGTGCTAGGTCAGGGGGCAGTCAGCCCCAGCATCTT. It translates to CSARSGGSQPQHL.

The V call is TRBV19, the J call TRBJ2-3, with 7 bases fitting TRBD1. Germline CDR1 and CDR2: LNHDA and SQIVND (reference sequence). Trimming at V came to 7 bases and at J to 2 bases, leaving 9 bases not matched to a gene. The CDR3 has 15 residues. This chain's CDR3 is CASTSRDSNTDTQYF. For the CDR3, the DNA is TGTGCCAGTACCTCACGGGACAGTAACACAGATACGCAGTATTTT.

This clonotype has ten or more counts. The chain couples TRBV2 to TRBJ2-1; 7 nucleotides agree with TRBD2. V lost 7 bases to trimming and J lost 10 bases; unmatched junction nucleotides: 13. Per germline, CDR1 SNHLY and CDR2 FYNNEI. CDR3 size: 14 residues. The CDR3 protein is CASTNGGFGGEQFF. The CDR3 DNA sequence: TGTGCCAGCACCAACGGAGGGTTCGGGGGGGAGCAGTTCTTC.

A few counts support this clonotype. The V call is TRBV7-2, the J call TRBJ2-7; 8 bases match TRBD1. J was trimmed by 2 bases and V by 5 bases; bases with no gene match: 14. The CDR3 has 17 residues. Germline CDR1 reads SGHTA; CDR2 reads FQGNSA. The CDR3 spells CASSPFPTGVVTYEQYF. As DNA, the CDR3 is TGTGCCAGCAGCCCCTTCCCGACAGGGGTGGTCACCTACGAGCAGTACTTC.